Below are 20 T cell receptor beta chains sequenced from a single sample in a study of blood T cell repertoires in COVID-19. Repertoires were generated with immunoSEQ multiplex PCR, while TCRdb's copy carries only in-frame clones and drops some. The profile shows approximately 190,000 clones, around 84% of them singletons. The sequenced sample consisted of peripheral blood. The source is a human donor in a cohort sampled during active COVID-19.

The J gene is TRBJ2-4, the V gene TRBV6-4, with D perhaps matching TRBD2 (6 bases). The CDR3 has 16 amino acids. CDR1 and CDR2 (germline): MRHNA, SNTAGT. The V end was cut by 2 bases, the J end by 2 bases, with 13 bases between. This CDR3 reads CASSDTAAGTKNIQYF. CDR3 nucleotide sequence: TGTGCCAGCAGTGACACCGCGGCGGGAACCAAAAACATTCAGTACTTC.

The rearrangement links TRBV27 to TRBJ2-7; 11 bases map to TRBD2. The V gene end was trimmed by 4 bases and the J gene end by 3 bases; junction bases not matched to a gene: 2. Germline V CDR1 and CDR2: MNHEY, SMNVEV (reference sequence). The CDR3 has 14 amino acids. The DNA for the CDR3 is TGTGCCAGCAGTTCGGGACTAGCGGACTACGAGCAGTACTTC. Its translation: CASSSGLADYEQYF.

The V gene is TRBV5-1, the J gene TRBJ2-3, with D possibly being TRBD2 (5 bases). Trimming removed 8 bases at V and 7 bases at J, with 8 bases between. CDR1 and CDR2 from the germline V gene are SGHRS and YFSETQ. This CDR3 contains 10 residues. Here the CDR3 reads CARRENTQYF. In DNA form, the CDR3 reads TGCGCCAGGAGGGAGAATACGCAGTATTTT.

This clone appeared once. V gene TRBV11-2 combines with J gene TRBJ2-7, with D hard to call. The CDR3 extends over 13 amino acids. Germline V gene lookup returns CDR1 SGHAT and CDR2 FQNNGV. V gave up 3 bases and J gave up 0 bases, with 6 bases separating them. Written as DNA, the CDR3 is TGTGCCAGCAGCTTTACTCTCTCCTACGAGCAGTACTTC. Translating gives CASSFTLSYEQYF.

CDR3 residues: CASSPAGNEQYF. DNA of the CDR3: TGTGCCAGCAGTCCAGCGGGGAACGAGCAGTACTTC. V usage is TRBV9 and J usage is TRBJ2-7; TRBD2 matches 7 bases. Germline loops: CDR1 SGDLS, CDR2 YYNGEE. The CDR3 has 12 residues. The J segment lost 5 bases and the V segment lost 5 bases, leaving 4 bases of the junction unmatched.

This chain connects TRBV5-6 to TRBJ2-7; a weak D match, TRBD2 (5 bases). The CDR3 has 14 amino acids. Trimming left V 7 bases short and J 1 base short, with 15 bases between. Germline CDR1 is SGHDT and CDR2 is YYEEEE. The CDR3 loop reads CASGRAGVSYEQYF. CDR3 nucleotide sequence: TGTGCCAGCGGCCGCGCCGGGGTTTCCTACGAGCAGTACTTC.

This clone was detected once. This chain joins TRBV28 and TRBJ1-4; D is undetermined. Germline values: CDR1 MDHEN, CDR2 SYDVKM. Trimming cost V 8 bases and J 7 bases, with 8 bases left between them. CDR3 length: 11 residues. This chain's CDR3 is CASGRSEKLFF. The CDR3 region has the DNA TGTGCCAGCGGTAGGAGTGAAAAACTGTTTTTT.

The J gene is TRBJ2-5, the V gene TRBV7-6; tentative D call: TRBD2 (5 bases). CDR3 size: 14 residues. Germline CDR1 SGHVS, CDR2 FNYEAQ. The V end lost 5 bases, the J end lost 3 bases, and 13 bases lay between the germline ends. The CDR3 reads CASSRPGSKETQYF. The CDR3 DNA sequence: TGTGCCAGCAGCCGCCCGGGAAGCAAAGAGACCCAGTACTTC.

This clone has just one count. The chain uses TRBV6-2 or TRBV6-3 and TRBJ1-5; D is ambiguous. Per the germline V gene, CDR1 is MNHEY and CDR2 is SVGEGT. V lost 5 bases to trimming and J lost 5 bases, with 13 bases between them. The CDR3 length is 14 residues. The CDR3: CASSPSTEDQPQHF. The CDR3 region has the DNA TGTGCCAGCAGTCCCTCCACAGAAGATCAGCCCCAGCATTTT.

This chain connects TRBV19 to TRBJ2-3; D unresolved. The germline CDR1 and CDR2 sequences are LNHDA and SQIVND (reference sequence). V lost 6 bases, J lost 8 bases, and 18 bases lay in between. This CDR3 has 14 amino acids. The DNA for the CDR3 is TGTGCCAGTAGGGCCCAACCCCCCGTCAGTACGCAGTATTTT. As protein: CASRAQPPVSTQYF.

The chain recombines TRBV5-1 with TRBJ2-3, with 7 nucleotides matching TRBD1. CDR1 is SGHRS, CDR2 YFSETQ, per germline. Germline trimming cut 4 bases from V and 3 bases from J; bases unmatched to any gene: 14. This CDR3 region has 17 residues. The CDR3 spells CASSPRLGTALTDTQYF. The CDR3 nucleotides read TGCGCCAGCAGCCCCCGTTTAGGGACAGCCTTAACAGATACGCAGTATTTT.

This clone was seen a few times. This rearrangement joins TRBV19 to TRBJ1-6; 7 positions agree with TRBD1. CDR1 and CDR2 (germline): LNHDA, SQIVND (reference sequence). Trimming at V came to 8 bases and at J to 5 bases, leaving 12 bases not matched to a gene. CDR3 length: 16 amino acids. Here the CDR3 reads CASSSGPRGNNSPLHF. DNA for the CDR3: TGTGCCAGTTCAAGCGGCCCCAGGGGGAATAATTCACCCCTCCACTTT.

The CDR3 region is CASSRTDRGYEQYF. The CDR3 DNA reads TGTGCCAGCAGCCGGACGGACAGGGGGTACGAGCAGTACTTC. The rearrangement uses TRBV3-1 (or the pseudogene TRBV3-2) and TRBJ2-7, with TRBD1 identical over 10 bases. The junction had 4 bases not matched to a gene; V was cut back by 4 bases and J by 4 bases. From germline, CDR1 is LGHDT and CDR2 YNNKEL (reference sequence). The CDR3 spans 14 residues.

The V and J genes are TRBV11-3 and TRBJ2-2; 11 nucleotides match TRBD2. Trimming took 2 bases from V and 4 from J; bases not matched to a gene: 6. Germline CDR1 SGHNT, CDR2 YENEEA. The CDR3 length is 17 residues. DNA for the CDR3: TGTGCCAGCAGCTTAATTAGCGGGGGGGCGAGCACCGGGGAGCTGTTTTTT. It is translated as CASSLISGGASTGELFF.

J is TRBJ2-2 and V is TRBV10-2; the D is unclear. Germline values: CDR1 WSHSY, CDR2 SAAADI. The CDR3 totals 14 residues. V shed 8 bases and J shed 0 bases, with 10 bases lying between them. CDR3 in DNA: TGCGCCAGCCGTCGAGGAACGAACACCGGGGAGCTGTTTTTT. This gives the protein CASRRGTNTGELFF.

V gene TRBV10-3 combines with J gene TRBJ2-1, with 13 bases identical to TRBD2. Germline V gene lookup returns CDR1 ENHRY and CDR2 SYGVKD. The J segment lost 7 bases and the V segment lost 6 bases, leaving 6 bases of the junction unmatched. This CDR3 spans 15 amino acids. The CDR3 loop reads CAISPTSGRNNEQFF. The CDR3 coding sequence is TGTGCCATCAGCCCGACTAGCGGGAGGAATAATGAGCAGTTCTTC.

This rearrangement joins TRBV5-1 to TRBJ1-1, with D perhaps matching TRBD1 (5 bases). Germline values: CDR1 SGHRS, CDR2 YFSETQ. The V end lost 3 bases, the J end lost 1 base, and 19 bases lay between the germline ends. CDR3 length: 17 amino acids. For the CDR3, the DNA is TGCGCCAGCAGCTCGGGACTTTTAGGGCGTTCGAACACTGAAGCTTTCTTT. This codes for CASSSGLLGRSNTEAFF.

The CDR3 reads CASSLDSRRGYTF. Here the CDR3 DNA reads TGTGCCAGCAGTTTGGACAGCCGGCGGGGCTACACCTTC. V is TRBV12-3 or TRBV12-4 and J is TRBJ1-2, with a tentative D call TRBD1 (6 bases). The CDR3 is made up of 13 amino acids. The V and J ends lost 3 bases and 8 bases respectively, with 13 bases between them.

This chain connects TRBV19 to TRBJ2-6; TRBD1 aligns across 9 bases. The germline V gene has CDR1 LNHDA and CDR2 SQIVND (reference sequence). The CDR3 totals 16 residues. Germline trimming cut 6 bases from V and 2 bases from J; bases unmatched to any gene: 5. The CDR3 region is CASSPRQGAGANVLTF. The CDR3 nucleotides are TGTGCCAGTAGCCCTAGACAGGGGGCTGGGGCCAACGTCCTGACTTTC.

This chain links TRBV7-9 with TRBJ2-1; 7 bases agree with TRBD2. The CDR3 has 16 amino acids. V lost 4 bases, J lost 5 bases, and 11 bases stayed unmatched. The germline CDR1 and CDR2 sequences are SEHNR and FQNEAQ (reference sequence). The CDR3 is CASSSSASGSNNEQFF. CDR3 in DNA: TGTGCCAGCAGCTCCTCCGCTAGCGGCTCTAACAATGAGCAGTTCTTC.